The clone carrying this T cell receptor (beta chain) showed up many times. Its matching antigen is unknown. This CDR3 spans 12 amino acids. Germline V gene sequence: CDR1 SQVTM, CDR2 ANQGSEA. V was shortened by 5 bases and J by 5 bases, with 12 bases between the two germline ends. The data were taken from a study of identical twins. General study points: Models, which agreed with sharing between unrelated individuals, nonetheless underestimated the out-of-frame TCR alpha sharing seen in monozygotic twins. Within cord blood, abundant beta clonotypes carried fewer insertions, but memory repertoires showed no such trend. The analysis was cross-sectional rather than longitudinal within donors.

MiXCR, run by TCRdb on the 5' RACE reads, gives a single entry per CDR3 protein. The top ten hold approximately 0.52% of the sample, which has 450,000 or so distinct CDR3 sequences, 13% to 15% seen once. These same data were also listed under a study on yellow fever vaccine responses in identical twins. That study adds: Convergence reportedly seemed to mark part of the twins' vaccine T cell response, with personalization marking the rest.

The clonotype was recovered from a woman younger than 30 in good health. Sequenced sample: CD4+ T cells sorted from blood. The gene calls are TRBV29-1 and TRBJ2-5, with TRBD2 as a possible D gene (6 bases). The chain's CDR3 is CSVRTAGETQYF. CDR3 coding DNA: TGCAGCGTTAGGACGGCGGGGGAGACCCAGTACTTC.